Included here is one T cell receptor (beta chain) sequence, with context. The antigen is unknown. The data were taken from a study of beta chain features in type 1 diabetes. Study findings and constraints: A definitive answer on HLA type influencing TCRB rearrangement was not reached here.

TCRB transcripts that were expressed got sequenced, as all of the isolated RNA had been reverse transcribed. Mean read depth for naive, central memory and regulatory T cell samples was 3 million to 4.5 million reads. The repertoire was sequenced with immunoSEQ multiplex PCR; TCRdb's copy has only in-frame clones and lacks some. The sample shows 200,000 to 300,000 clones, roughly an eighth of them seen only once. Using CD45RO/CCR7/CD25/CD127/CD95/CD27, CD4+ naive, central memory, regulatory and stem cell-like memory cells were sorted. The clonotype originates from a woman between 35 and 50 years old in good health. Sequenced input: naive CD4+ T cells from blood.

CDR3: CASSRTRGENTEAFF. In DNA, the CDR3 is TGTGCCAGCAGCAGGACCAGGGGGGAGAACACTGAAGCTTTCTTT. The V call is TRBV6-5, the J call TRBJ1-1; TRBD1 agrees at 7 bases. This CDR3 is 15 amino acids long. J lost 1 base, V lost 6 bases, and 8 bases had no gene match. Germline V gene lookup returns CDR1 MNHEY and CDR2 SVGAGI.